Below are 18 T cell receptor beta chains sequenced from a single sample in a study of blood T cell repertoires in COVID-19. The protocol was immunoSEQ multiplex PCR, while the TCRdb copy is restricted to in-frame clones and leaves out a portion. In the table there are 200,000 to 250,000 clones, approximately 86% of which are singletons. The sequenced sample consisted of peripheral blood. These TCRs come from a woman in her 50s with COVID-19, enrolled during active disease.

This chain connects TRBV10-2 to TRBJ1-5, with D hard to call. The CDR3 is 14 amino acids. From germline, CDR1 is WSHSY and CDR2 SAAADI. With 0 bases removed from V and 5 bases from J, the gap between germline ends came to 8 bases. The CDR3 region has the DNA TGCGCCAGCAGTGAGTCCGGAGGGTATCAGCCCCAGCATTTT. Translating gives CASSESGGYQPQHF.

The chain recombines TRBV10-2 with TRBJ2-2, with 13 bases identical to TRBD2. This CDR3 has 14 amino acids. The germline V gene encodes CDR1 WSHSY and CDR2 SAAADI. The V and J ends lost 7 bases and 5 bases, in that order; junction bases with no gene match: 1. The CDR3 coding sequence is TGCGCCAGCAAGACTAGCGGGGGGACCGGGGAGCTGTTTTTT. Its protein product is CASKTSGGTGELFF.

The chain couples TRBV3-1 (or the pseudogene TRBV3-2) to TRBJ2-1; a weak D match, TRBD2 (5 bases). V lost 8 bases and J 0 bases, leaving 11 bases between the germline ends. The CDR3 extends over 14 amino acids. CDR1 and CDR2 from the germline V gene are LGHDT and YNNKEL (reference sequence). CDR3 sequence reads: CASRGESSYNEQFF. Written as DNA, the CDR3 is TGTGCCAGCCGTGGGGAGAGCTCCTACAATGAGCAGTTCTTC.

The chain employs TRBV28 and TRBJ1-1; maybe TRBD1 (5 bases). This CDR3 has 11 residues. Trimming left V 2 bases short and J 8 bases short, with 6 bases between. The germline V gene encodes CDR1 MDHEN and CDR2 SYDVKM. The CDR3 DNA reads TGTGCCAGCAGTTTAAACAGGGAAGCTTTCTTT. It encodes CASSLNREAFF.

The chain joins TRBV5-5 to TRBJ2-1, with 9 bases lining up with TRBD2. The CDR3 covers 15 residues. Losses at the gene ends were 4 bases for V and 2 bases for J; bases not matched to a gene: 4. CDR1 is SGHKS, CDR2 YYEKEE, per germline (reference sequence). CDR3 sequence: CASSDSGGPYNEQFF. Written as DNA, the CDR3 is TGTGCCAGCAGCGATAGCGGGGGCCCCTACAATGAGCAGTTCTTC.

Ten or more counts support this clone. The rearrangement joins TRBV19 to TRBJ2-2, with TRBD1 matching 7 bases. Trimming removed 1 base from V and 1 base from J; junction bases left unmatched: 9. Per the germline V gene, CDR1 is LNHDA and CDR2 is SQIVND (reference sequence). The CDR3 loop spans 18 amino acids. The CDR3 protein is CASSIVVKRQGNTGELFF. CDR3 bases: TGTGCCAGTAGTATAGTGGTTAAGAGACAGGGGAACACCGGGGAGCTGTTTTTT.

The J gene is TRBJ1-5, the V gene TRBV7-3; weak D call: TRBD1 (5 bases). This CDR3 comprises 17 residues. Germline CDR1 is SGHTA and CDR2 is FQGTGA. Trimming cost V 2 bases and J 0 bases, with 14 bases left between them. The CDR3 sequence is CASSLLWGEGSNQPQHF. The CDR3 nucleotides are TGTGCCAGCAGCTTACTTTGGGGGGAGGGTAGCAATCAGCCCCAGCATTTT.

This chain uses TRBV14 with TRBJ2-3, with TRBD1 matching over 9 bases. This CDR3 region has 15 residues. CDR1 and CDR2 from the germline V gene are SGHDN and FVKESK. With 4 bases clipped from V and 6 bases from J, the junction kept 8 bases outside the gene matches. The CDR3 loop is CASSRWDRATDTQYF. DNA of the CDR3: TGTGCCAGCAGCCGCTGGGACAGGGCCACCGATACGCAGTATTTT.

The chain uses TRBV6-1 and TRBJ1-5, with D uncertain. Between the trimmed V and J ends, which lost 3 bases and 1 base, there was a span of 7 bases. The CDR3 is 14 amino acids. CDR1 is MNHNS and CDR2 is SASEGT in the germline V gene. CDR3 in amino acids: CASSEGDSNQPQHF. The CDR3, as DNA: TGTGCCAGCAGTGAGGGAGACAGCAATCAGCCCCAGCATTTT.

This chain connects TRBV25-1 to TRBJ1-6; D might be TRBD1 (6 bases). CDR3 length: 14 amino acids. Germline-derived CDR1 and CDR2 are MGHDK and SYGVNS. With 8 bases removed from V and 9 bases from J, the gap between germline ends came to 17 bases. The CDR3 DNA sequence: TGTGCCAGCCAGTCAGGGGATTACGTTTCACCCCTCCACTTT. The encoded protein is CASQSGDYVSPLHF.

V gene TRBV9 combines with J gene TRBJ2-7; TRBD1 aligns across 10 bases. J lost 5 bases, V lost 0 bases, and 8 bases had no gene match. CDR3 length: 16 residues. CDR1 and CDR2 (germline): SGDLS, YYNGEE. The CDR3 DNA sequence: TGTGCCAGCAGCGTAGCTACCGGGACAGGGGACCACGAGCAGTACTTC. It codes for CASSVATGTGDHEQYF.

CDR3 DNA sequence: TGCGCCAGCAGCCAAGTCAGACAGGGAAATCAGCCCCAGCATTTT. Translation: CASSQVRQGNQPQHF. The V and J genes are TRBV4-1 and TRBJ1-5; 7 nucleotides match TRBD1. The length of the CDR3 is 15 residues. Germline CDR1 reads MGHRA; CDR2 reads YSYEKL. V lost 1 base to trimming and J lost 4 bases; unmatched junction nucleotides: 4.

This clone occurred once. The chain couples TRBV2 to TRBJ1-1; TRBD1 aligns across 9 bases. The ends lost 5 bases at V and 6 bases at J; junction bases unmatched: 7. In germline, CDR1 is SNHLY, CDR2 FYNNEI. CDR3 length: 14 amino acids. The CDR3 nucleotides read TGTGCCAGCAGTCGAGGACAGGGGCCTGCTGAAGCTTTCTTT. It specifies CASSRGQGPAEAFF. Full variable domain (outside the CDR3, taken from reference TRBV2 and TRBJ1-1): EPEVTQTPSHQVTQMGQEVILRCVPISNHLYFYWYRQILGQKVEFLVSFYNNEISEKSEIFDDQFSVERPDGSNFTLKIRSTKLEDSAMYFCASSRGQGPAEAFFGQGTRLTVV.

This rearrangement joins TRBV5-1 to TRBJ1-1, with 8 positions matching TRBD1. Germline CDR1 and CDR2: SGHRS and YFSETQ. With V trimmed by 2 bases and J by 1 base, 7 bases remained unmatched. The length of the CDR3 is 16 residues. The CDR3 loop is CASSFRAGTGNTEAFF. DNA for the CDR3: TGCGCCAGCAGCTTTCGAGCCGGGACAGGGAACACTGAAGCTTTCTTT.

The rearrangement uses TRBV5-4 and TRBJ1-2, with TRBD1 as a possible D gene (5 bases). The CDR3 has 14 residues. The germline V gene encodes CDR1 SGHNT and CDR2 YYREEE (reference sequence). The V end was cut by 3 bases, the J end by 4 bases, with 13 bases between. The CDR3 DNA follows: TGTGCCAGCAGCTATTACAGGCAGAGCTATGGCTACACCTTC. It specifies CASSYYRQSYGYTF. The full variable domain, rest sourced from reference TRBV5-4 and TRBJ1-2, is ETGVTQSPTHLIKTRGQQVTLRCSSQSGHNTVSWYQQALGQGPQFIFQYYREEENGRGNFPPRFSGLQFPNYSSELNVNALELDDSALYLCASSYYRQSYGYTFGSGTRLTVV.

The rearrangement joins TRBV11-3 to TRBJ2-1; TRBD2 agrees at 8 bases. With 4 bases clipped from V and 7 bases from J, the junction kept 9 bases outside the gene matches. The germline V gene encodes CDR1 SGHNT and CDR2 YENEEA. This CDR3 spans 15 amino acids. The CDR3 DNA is TGTGCCAGCAGCTATACTCGCGGGGGGCGGAATGAGCAGTTCTTC. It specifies CASSYTRGGRNEQFF.

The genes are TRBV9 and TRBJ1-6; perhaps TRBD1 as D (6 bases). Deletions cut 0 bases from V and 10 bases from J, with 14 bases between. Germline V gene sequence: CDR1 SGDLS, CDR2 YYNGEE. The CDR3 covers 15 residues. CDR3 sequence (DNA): TGTGCCAGCAGCGTAGACCCAGGGGAAGGATCACCCCTCCACTTT. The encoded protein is CASSVDPGEGSPLHF.

The CDR3 coding sequence is TGTGCCAGCAGTGAAGCTTGGGGGGTTAGCACAGATACGCAGTATTTT. This encodes CASSEAWGVSTDTQYF. The V and J genes are TRBV6-1 and TRBJ2-3, with D perhaps matching TRBD2 (6 bases). The CDR3 totals 16 residues. The V gene lost 0 bases and the J gene lost 0 bases, with 10 bases spanning the gap. From germline, CDR1 is MNHNS and CDR2 SASEGT.